A selection of T cell receptor beta chains follows, all from one sample in a study of shared T cell receptors in the human thymus. Libraries were prepared by immunoSEQ multiplex PCR; TCRdb keeps only in-frame clonotypes and omits some of them. In the table there are roughly 500,000 clones, about 80% of which are singletons. These records were also assigned to another study, of human thymus T cells.

The sequencing input was thymocytes. All receptors derive from a boy in the first two years of life with a congenital heart defect. Both conserved end residues are part of each CDR3. The order of the fields is V gene, clone size, D gene, J gene, CDR3 DNA, CDR3 protein. The D gene is left open where the match is weak. Expanded clones are given a class, and other clones once, few, many or no size at all.

TRBV2	NA	NA	TRBJ1-1	TGTGCCAGCAGGCCGCCTGGGGGGTACACTGAAGCTTTCTTT	CASRPPGGYTEAFF
TRBV23-1	NA	NA	TRBJ2-7	TGCGCCAGCAGTCAATCGCGGAGGATCGTGGGGTACGAGCAGTACTTC	CASSQSRRIVGYEQYF
TRBV11-3	NA	TRBD1	TRBJ2-7	TGTGCCAGCAGCGCCGGACAGGACGGTACCTACGAGCAGTACTTC	CASSAGQDGTYEQYF
TRBV19	NA	TRBD1	TRBJ2-2	TGTGCCAGTAGCCCACGGGACAGTCACATCCCACCGGCCACCGGGGAGCTGTTTTTT	CASSPRDSHIPPATGELFF
TRBV5-1	once	NA	TRBJ2-5	TGCGCCAGCAGCTTGGAGGCAGCCCAGGGAGAGACCCAGTACTTC	CASSLEAAQGETQYF
TRBV5-1	NA	TRBD1	TRBJ2-4	TGCGCCAGCAGCTTGGGGCAGGGGGCCTGGGCCAAAAACATTCAGTACTTC	CASSLGQGAWAKNIQYF
TRBV9	NA	NA	TRBJ2-1	TGTGCCAGCAGCGTAGGAGATCTCGGCAATGAGCAGTTCTTC	CASSVGDLGNEQFF
TRBV4-3	NA	TRBD1	TRBJ2-1	TGCGCCAGCAGCCAACGTGACAGGGGCGCGTACAATGAGCAGTTCTTC	CASSQRDRGAYNEQFF
TRBV4-3	once	TRBD1	TRBJ2-1	TGCGCCAGCAGCCACAGGGGACAGGGGGGTGAGCAGTTCTTC	CASSHRGQGGEQFF
TRBV4-2	NA	TRBD2	TRBJ2-5	TGTGCCAGCAGCCAGGAAACCCCGGGACTAGCGGGAGGGGAGACCCAGTACTTC	CASSQETPGLAGGETQYF
TRBV10-1	once	TRBD1	TRBJ2-7	TGCGCCAGCAGCCCCGGGACAGATGAAGTTTCCTACGAGCAGTACTTC	CASSPGTDEVSYEQYF
TRBV4-2	NA	TRBD2	TRBJ2-7	TGTGCCAGCAGCCAACAGATCGGGACTAGTTGCTACGAGCAGTACTTC	CASSQQIGTSCYEQYF
TRBV11-3	NA	NA	TRBJ2-2	TGTGCCAGCAGCTTACTCGGGAAGTTTGCCGGGGAGCTGTTTTTT	CASSLLGKFAGELFF
TRBV20-1	NA	TRBD2	TRBJ2-1	TGCAGTGCTGGGGGGGGTGGGCAGTTCTTC	CSAGGGGQFF
TRBV28	once	TRBD2	TRBJ2-2	TGTGCCAGCAGTTTTTGGACTAGCGGCACCGGGGAGCTGTTTTTT	CASSFWTSGTGELFF
TRBV6-6	NA	NA	TRBJ2-7	TGTGCCAGCACCAAAAAGGGCAGGGTGGAAGGAGAGCAGTACTTC	CASTKKGRVEGEQYF
TRBV28	once	NA	TRBJ1-2	TGTGCCAGCAGTTTACGGGGGAGGGGGGGCTACACCTTC	CASSLRGRGGYTF
TRBV2	NA	NA	TRBJ2-7	TGTGCCAGCGAATTACAGATTTTCTCCTACGAGCAGTACTTC	CASELQIFSYEQYF
TRBV19	NA	TRBD1	TRBJ1-2	TGTGCCAGTAGTATAGGGGACAGGGCTGAAGACTATGGCTACACCTTC	CASSIGDRAEDYGYTF
TRBV7-8	NA	NA	TRBJ2-7	TGTGCCAGCCGAAAGGGCCGGCGAGTGGCAGGACACTACGAGCAGTACTTC	CASRKGRRVAGHYEQYF
TRBV4-1	NA	NA	TRBJ2-5	TGCGCCAGCAGCCAAGAGACTTCTCAAGAGACCCAGTACTTC	CASSQETSQETQYF
TRBV19	NA	NA	TRBJ2-3	TGTGCCAGTAGTATCGGACGGGAGCGCACAGATACGCAGTATTTT	CASSIGRERTDTQYF
TRBV7-9	NA	NA	TRBJ2-1	TGTGCCAGCAGCTTAGATCACAGGGAAGCTTACAATGAGCAGTTCTTC	CASSLDHREAYNEQFF
TRBV4-3	few	TRBD2	TRBJ2-2	TGCGCCAGCAGCCAAGATAGCGGGGCGATCGCCGGGGAGCTGTTTTTT	CASSQDSGAIAGELFF
TRBV19	NA	NA	TRBJ1-4	TGTGCCAGTAGCAGAGACCCGAGCGGTGAAAAACTGTTTTTT	CASSRDPSGEKLFF
TRBV6-1	NA	NA	TRBJ2-7	TGTGCCAGCAGTGAATTCGGCTCCTCGGGCTACGAGCAGTACTTC	CASSEFGSSGYEQYF
TRBV28	NA	NA	TRBJ2-2	TGTGCCAGCAGTTTAGGAGGGACCTACACCGGGGAGCTGTTTTTT	CASSLGGTYTGELFF
TRBV4-3	NA	NA	TRBJ2-1	TGCGCCAGCAGCCAAGGGCTAGCCTCCCGAAGCGAGTTCTTC	CASSQGLASRSEFF
TRBV6-5	NA	TRBD2	TRBJ2-5	TGTGCCAGCAGTTACCTTTTTCGCGGGAGAGAGACCCAGTACTTC	CASSYLFRGRETQYF
TRBV15	NA	NA	TRBJ1-4	TGTGCCACCAGCAGACATGCCGGGTTTAATGAAAAACTGTTTTTT	CATSRHAGFNEKLFF
TRBV4-3	NA	NA	TRBJ2-5	TGCGCCAGCAGCCAAGATCCCGAGACGGGAGAGACCCAGTACTTC	CASSQDPETGETQYF
TRBV14	NA	TRBD2	TRBJ2-3	TGTGCCAGCAGCCTGGGGACTAGCCCCGCAACAGATACGCAGTATTTT	CASSLGTSPATDTQYF
TRBV20-1	NA	NA	TRBJ1-2	TGCAGTGCCACTTTGGGCTACACCTTC	CSATLGYTF
TRBV11-1	NA	TRBD2	TRBJ2-7	TGTGCCAGCAGCCCCTTCCGGAGCGGGAGCAGGTACGAGCAGTACTTC	CASSPFRSGSRYEQYF
TRBV7-2	NA	TRBD1	TRBJ1-2	TGTGCCAGCAGCCGACGACAGGGGGCAACGAAGGGCTACACCTTC	CASSRRQGATKGYTF
TRBV11-1	NA	TRBD2	TRBJ2-7	TGTGCCAGCAGCTTAGGACTAGCGGGAATGGGGCACGAGCAGTACTTC	CASSLGLAGMGHEQYF
TRBV10-2	NA	NA	TRBJ2-2	TGCGCCAGCAGTTCTCAGGGGAACCGGCTAGCGAACACCGGGGAGCTGTTTTTT	CASSSQGNRLANTGELFF
TRBV10-3	few	NA	TRBJ1-5	TGTGCCACCGGGGACTGGGATCAGCCCCAGCATTTT	CATGDWDQPQHF
TRBV9	NA	TRBD2	TRBJ2-1	TGTGCCAGCAGCGTGACTAGCGGGAGGACGGATGAGCAGTTCTTC	CASSVTSGRTDEQFF
TRBV7-9	once	TRBD1	TRBJ1-1	TGTGCCAGCAGCTTTGACATCGTGCTGCAGGGACAGCGTGAGACTGAAGCTTTCTTT	CASSFDIVLQGQRETEAFF
TRBV5-6	NA	NA	TRBJ2-7	TGTGCCAGCAGCTTGTACGGCTACGAGCAGTACTTC	CASSLYGYEQYF
TRBV6-5	NA	TRBD2	TRBJ2-1	TGTGCCAGCACAAAGCGGGAAATGGAATTCGATGAGCAGTTCTTC	CASTKREMEFDEQFF
TRBV6-5	NA	NA	TRBJ2-1	TGTGCCAGCATCCACTCTGAGCCGCACAATGAGCAGTTCTTC	CASIHSEPHNEQFF
TRBV14	once	TRBD2	TRBJ2-2	TGTGCCAGCAGCCAAGATTCCGAGACTGGCGGGAGTTCGCCCGGGGAGCTGTTTTTT	CASSQDSETGGSSPGELFF
TRBV5-4	NA	NA	TRBJ1-3	TGTGCCAGCAGCTTGAATTTGGAGACGGACTCTGGAAACACCATATATTTT	CASSLNLETDSGNTIYF
TRBV27	once	TRBD2	TRBJ2-3	TGTGCCAGCAGTCTTAAAGGCGGGAGATCCACAGATACGCAGTATTTT	CASSLKGGRSTDTQYF
TRBV6-1	few	NA	TRBJ2-1	TGTGCCAGCAGTGGTAGGCGGAGCGAGCAGTTCTTC	CASSGRRSEQFF
TRBV11-3	NA	NA	TRBJ2-3	TGTGCCAGCAGCTTAGTACGGTCTGGGGCTTCGGACACAGATACGCAGTATTTT	CASSLVRSGASDTDTQYF
TRBV7-2	NA	TRBD1	TRBJ2-7	TGTGCCAGCAGCTTAGAGGGGGAAATCAGGGGGCCCCCCTCCTACGAGCAGTACTTC	CASSLEGEIRGPPSYEQYF
TRBV27	NA	NA	TRBJ2-6	TGTGCCAGCAGTTCTCCCCCGACGGACGGGGGAACCTCTGGGGCCAACGTCCTGACTTTC	CASSSPPTDGGTSGANVLTF
TRBV11-2	NA	TRBD2	TRBJ2-4	TGTGCCAGCAGCCCGGGGGGGCGCGCAAACATTCAGTACTTC	CASSPGGRANIQYF
TRBV5-4	NA	NA	TRBJ1-2	TGTGCCACTGCGCCCTTGAGGGGCAGGGGCTATGGCTACACCTTC	CATAPLRGRGYGYTF
TRBV15	NA	NA	TRBJ2-6	TGTGCCACCAGCAGAGATCGGACAGGGAGGGACGGGGCCAACGTCCTGACTTTC	CATSRDRTGRDGANVLTF
TRBV27	NA	TRBD2	TRBJ2-5	TGTGCCAGCAGTTACCGACGGACTAGCGGGAGGGGGGAGACCCAGTACTTC	CASSYRRTSGRGETQYF
TRBV28	NA	NA	TRBJ1-5	TGTGCCAGCACCAATAAGGGGCAGCCCCAGACATCGCCCCAGCATTTT	CASTNKGQPQTSPQHF
TRBV14	NA	NA	TRBJ1-1	TGTGCCAGCAGCCCCATGTTGTTGGCAAAGAACACTGAAGCTTTCTTT	CASSPMLLAKNTEAFF
TRBV7-9	NA	NA	TRBJ1-4	TGTGCCAGCAGCTTCGGACTTAATGAAAAACTGTTTTTT	CASSFGLNEKLFF